Each of the 20 T cell receptor beta chains below was sequenced from the same sample in a study of blood T cells in healthy people across ages. Alongside a J-beta primer mix, a sample-barcoded 5' primer served in a second PCR lasting roughly 6 to 12 cycles. One entry per CDR3 protein results from TCRdb running MiXCR on the 5' RACE reads. Of approximately 800,000 distinct CDR3 sequences detected, roughly 34% appear once; the ten largest clones hold over 10%. The specimen was blood. The receptors originated from a man between 18 and 29 years old in good health.

The genes are TRBV12-3 or TRBV12-4 and TRBJ2-6; D is undetermined. The V and J ends lost 11 bases and 18 bases respectively, with 23 bases between them. The CDR3 has 12 amino acids. The CDR3: CAVPAGQRSATF. The CDR3 DNA reads TGTGCCGTCCCGGCAGGCCAACGCTCGGCGACTTTC.

The chain recombines TRBV9 with TRBJ2-1; TRBD1 agrees at 8 bases. This CDR3 has 12 amino acids. J lost 9 bases, V lost 3 bases, and 2 bases had no gene match. Per germline, CDR1 SGDLS and CDR2 YYNGEE. The CDR3: CASSEDRGEQFF. As DNA, the CDR3 is TGTGCCAGCAGCGAAGACAGGGGTGAGCAGTTCTTC.

This sequence joins TRBV28 and TRBJ1-5; weak D call: TRBD1 (5 bases). The length of the CDR3 is 16 residues. Trimming removed 3 bases at V and 2 bases at J, with 14 bases between. Germline CDR1 and CDR2: MDHEN and SYDVKM. DNA for the CDR3: TGTGCCAGCAGTTTCTCGGGACTGGGAGGCAATCAGCCCCAGCATTTT. Protein sequence: CASSFSGLGGNQPQHF.

The chain joins TRBV3-1 to TRBJ2-4; D might be TRBD1 (5 bases). This CDR3 has 14 amino acids. Germline V lookup: CDR1 LGHDT, CDR2 YNNKEL (reference sequence). The germline V and J ends were trimmed by 3 bases and 2 bases, with 8 bases remaining between them. The CDR3 nucleotides are TGTGCCAGCAGCCACAGGGCAACCAAAAACATTCAGTACTTC. Translated, it gives CASSHRATKNIQYF.

This clonotype has just a few counts. The chain links TRBV20-1 to TRBJ2-1; no reliable D call. The germline V gene has CDR1 DFQATT and CDR2 SNEGSKA (reference sequence). V was pared by 7 bases and J by 13 bases, with 14 bases between. This CDR3 spans 10 amino acids. CDR3 coding DNA: TGCAGTGTGTTCCATCAGACCCAGTTCTTC. This gives the protein CSVFHQTQFF.

DNA for the CDR3: TGCAGTGCTAGAGGAGGACAGGGGGCAACAGATACGCAGTATTTT. Translated, it gives CSARGGQGATDTQYF. This rearrangement joins TRBV20-1 to TRBJ2-3; 11 bases align to TRBD1. This CDR3 comprises 15 residues. From germline, CDR1 is DFQATT and CDR2 SNEGSKA (reference sequence). After removal of 1 base from V and 3 bases from J, the junction contained 3 bases not matched to a gene.

Notes on this clonotype: This may arise from a read error, as a much more abundant clone is one base away. The chain joins TRBV10-3 to TRBJ1-1; no reliable D call. The ends were cut back, 3 bases at V and 7 bases at J, with 15 bases in the middle. From germline, CDR1 is ENHRY and CDR2 SYGVKD. The CDR3 spans 14 residues. The CDR3 region has the DNA TGTGCCATCAGTGATTCGATCCTTACCCATGAAGCTTTCTTT. This sequence encodes CAISDSILTHEAFF.

This clonotype was counted a single time. The chain recombines TRBV5-1 with TRBJ1-1; D call uncertain. Trimming shortened V by 0 bases and J by 3 bases, and 12 bases separated the two germline ends. From germline, CDR1 is SGHRS and CDR2 YFSETQ. The CDR3 is 15 amino acids. The CDR3 loop reads CASSLEAGEDTEAFF. In DNA, the CDR3 is TGCGCCAGCAGCTTGGAGGCAGGTGAGGACACTGAAGCTTTCTTT.

This clonotype has a handful of counts. The J gene is TRBJ2-1, the V gene TRBV5-1; 9 bases align to TRBD1. In germline, CDR1 is SGHRS, CDR2 YFSETQ. The length of the CDR3 is 15 residues. Trimming removed 7 bases from V and 2 bases from J; junction bases left unmatched: 7. The CDR3 DNA follows: TGCGCCAGCGGGCCCGGGACAGGGACCTACAATGAGCAGTTCTTC. Protein product: CASGPGTGTYNEQFF.

The rearrangement joins TRBV5-5 to TRBJ2-2; 9 bases are a match to TRBD1. V lost 5 bases to trimming and J lost 5 bases; unmatched junction nucleotides: 7. Germline-derived CDR1 and CDR2 are SGHKS and YYEKEE (reference sequence). This CDR3 is built from 15 residues. The CDR3: CASSSSTGGTGELFF. CDR3 DNA sequence: TGTGCCAGCAGTTCATCGACAGGGGGGACCGGGGAGCTGTTTTTT.

This clonotype came up once. The rearrangement joins TRBV5-1 to TRBJ1-1; TRBD1 is a possible D gene (5 bases). Germline V gene data show CDR1 as SGHRS and CDR2 as YFSETQ. Between the trimmed V and J ends, which lost 4 bases and 4 bases, there was a span of 14 bases. The CDR3 sequence is 14 residues long. This CDR3 reads CASSPPGTGTEAFF. The CDR3 DNA follows: TGCGCCAGCAGCCCCCCCGGGACCGGCACTGAAGCTTTCTTT.

To note about this clonotype: A much larger clone lies a single base off, so this may be a read error. The chain carries TRBV15 and TRBJ2-7; TRBD2 might be the D (6 bases). V was trimmed by 3 bases and J by 7 bases, leaving 13 bases between them. This CDR3 has 13 residues. Per the germline V gene, CDR1 is LNHNV and CDR2 is YYDKDF (reference sequence). CDR3 nucleotides: TGTGCCACCAGCAGGACTAGGAGCAATGAGCAGTACTTC. Amino acids: CATSRTRSNEQYF.

This clonotype was counted ten times or more. The V call is TRBV4-3, the J call TRBJ2-7; a weak D match, TRBD2 (6 bases). The length of the CDR3 is 16 residues. In germline, CDR1 is LGHNA, CDR2 YSLEER. Trimming took off 0 bases at V and 2 bases at J, with 14 bases between the two ends. The CDR3 DNA reads as TGCGCCAGCAGCCAAGATCCAGCGGGCTCCACCTACGAGCAGTACTTC. The encoded protein is CASSQDPAGSTYEQYF.

This clonotype was counted only a few times. The V gene is TRBV28, the J gene TRBJ1-2, with TRBD1 identical over 7 bases. CDR3 length: 16 residues. V was clipped by 3 bases and J by 6 bases; unmatched bases: 13. From germline, CDR1 is MDHEN and CDR2 SYDVKM. CDR3 nucleotides: TGTGCCAGCAGTTTCGGGATTTTCAGTCAGGGGGATGGCTACACCTTC. Translation: CASSFGIFSQGDGYTF.

In its sample, this clonotype was seen many times. This rearrangement joins TRBV12-3 or TRBV12-4 to TRBJ2-1; D is unclear. The CDR3 runs to 10 residues. Between the trimmed V and J ends, which lost 2 bases and 7 bases, there was a span of 0 bases. Here the CDR3 DNA reads TGTGCCAGCAGTTTAAATGAGCAGTTCTTC. This sequence encodes CASSLNEQFF.

This sequence joins TRBV14 and TRBJ2-1; 7 bases agree with TRBD2. CDR1 is SGHDN, CDR2 FVKESK, per germline. CDR3 length: 14 residues. With V trimmed by 0 bases and J by 8 bases, 4 bases remained unmatched. CDR3 amino acids: CASSQDNRGDEQFF. In DNA form, the CDR3 reads TGTGCCAGCAGCCAAGATAATCGGGGGGATGAGCAGTTCTTC.

This clonotype has only a few counts. The chain combines TRBV20-1 with TRBJ2-1; TRBD2 aligns across 7 bases. Trimming took 5 bases from V and 10 from J; bases not matched to a gene: 11. This CDR3 has 13 amino acids. CDR1 and CDR2 (germline): DFQATT, SNEGSKA (reference sequence). The CDR3 DNA follows: TGCAGTGCTCTGCGACTAGCTCAGTTAGAGCAGTTCTTC. It translates to CSALRLAQLEQFF.

This clonotype showed up many times. The genes are TRBV29-1 and TRBJ2-1, with D tentatively TRBD1 (5 bases). CDR3 length: 13 amino acids. Germline values: CDR1 SQVTM, CDR2 ANQGSEA. Trimming shortened V by 3 bases and J by 4 bases, and 10 bases separated the two germline ends. The DNA of the CDR3 is TGCAGCGTTGACAGGGATATTTACAATGAGCAGTTCTTC. It codes for CSVDRDIYNEQFF.

This clonotype has just a few counts. The chain links TRBV27 to TRBJ1-1; maybe TRBD1 (6 bases). With 3 bases removed from V and 6 bases from J, the gap between germline ends came to 20 bases. Germline V lookup: CDR1 MNHEY, CDR2 SMNVEV (reference sequence). There are 16 residues in the CDR3. This chain's CDR3 is CASSFPWTDAPAEAFF. CDR3 in DNA: TGTGCCAGCAGTTTTCCATGGACAGATGCCCCCGCTGAAGCTTTCTTT.

This chain joins TRBV20-1 and TRBJ2-7; D remains unclear. V shed 4 bases and J shed 3 bases, with 19 bases lying between them. This CDR3 spans 15 amino acids. CDR1 and CDR2 from the germline V gene are DFQATT and SNEGSKA (reference sequence). CDR3 bases: TGCAGTGCTAAGCGATGGGAACACGGAGTCTACGAGCAGTACTTC. Translating it yields CSAKRWEHGVYEQYF.